This is a list of T cell receptor beta chains from one sample in a study of OX40 agonist ivuxolimab in advanced cancers. TCRdb keeps only in-frame clones here, not all; method: immunoSEQ multiplex PCR. The sample has over 65,000 clones, 86% seen once. The sample here was CD4+ or CD8+ T cells sorted from blood, taken in a trial of the OX40 agonist ivuxolimab. These receptors all come from an adult with an advanced solid tumor such as melanoma, head and neck, liver or kidney cancer. Each CDR3 is given with its conserved first and last residue. The D gene is left open where the match is weak. Only part of the rows carry a size: once, few, many, or a class if the clone is expanded.

V,J,D,size,CDR3,DNA
TRBV29-1,TRBJ2-7,NA,NA,CSVAIPGPNRQYF,TGCAGCGTCGCCATCCCGGGCCCTAATCGGCAGTACTTC
TRBV7-6,TRBJ2-5,NA,few,CASSDTTSRQETQYF,TGTGCCAGCAGCGACACGACTAGTCGGCAAGAGACCCAGTACTTC
TRBV19,TRBJ1-4,NA,NA,CASSIRQNEKLFF,TGTGCCAGTAGTATACGACAGAATGAAAAACTGTTTTTT
TRBV11-2,TRBJ2-3,NA,NA,CASSIEERTQYF,TGTGCCAGCAGTATAGAGGAGCGTACGCAGTATTTT
TRBV14,TRBJ1-2,NA,NA,CASSQDDRVYGYTF,TGTGCCAGCAGCCAAGACGATCGGGTCTATGGCTACACCTTC
TRBV5-1,TRBJ2-1,TRBD1,NA,CASSMQGAAYNEQFF,TGCGCCAGCAGCATGCAGGGGGCGGCCTACAATGAGCAGTTCTTC
TRBV28,TRBJ2-5,TRBD2,NA,CASIGLVTRETQYF,TGTGCCAGCATCGGACTAGTAACTAGAGAGACCCAGTACTTC
TRBV2,TRBJ2-2,NA,NA,CASSESSSRELFF,TGTGCCAGCAGTGAATCGTCGTCCCGGGAGCTGTTTTTT
TRBV28,TRBJ1-5,NA,once,CASSSLNQPQHF,TGTGCCAGCAGTTCCCTTAATCAGCCCCAGCATTTT
TRBV29-1,TRBJ2-2,NA,NA,CSVDRAGELFF,TGCAGCGTTGACAGGGCCGGGGAGCTGTTTTTT
TRBV7-2,TRBJ1-3,NA,NA,CASSFGFSGNTIYF,TGTGCCAGCAGCTTCGGCTTCTCTGGAAACACCATATATTTT
TRBV29-1,TRBJ2-5,TRBD1,NA,CSVLTGETVETQYF,TGCAGCGTTCTTACAGGGGAGACGGTGGAGACCCAGTACTTC
TRBV5-6,TRBJ2-1,NA,NA,CASSWWDSAQFF,TGTGCCAGCAGCTGGTGGGACTCTGCGCAGTTCTTC
TRBV27,TRBJ2-6,NA,NA,CASSLRPSGANVLTF,TGTGCCAGCAGTCTTCGACCCTCTGGGGCCAACGTCCTGACTTTC
TRBV28,TRBJ1-2,TRBD1,few,CASSFLDRDYGYTF,TGTGCCAGCAGTTTCCTCGACAGGGACTATGGCTACACCTTC
TRBV5-4,TRBJ2-5,TRBD2,NA,CASSLGTSGRAVKTQYF,TGTGCCAGCAGCTTGGGAACTAGCGGGAGGGCCGTAAAGACCCAGTACTTC
TRBV7-2,TRBJ2-1,NA,once,CASSFRDEQFF,TGTGCCAGCAGCTTTAGAGATGAGCAGTTCTTC
TRBV28,TRBJ1-5,NA,few,CAGSGLNQPQHF,TGTGCCGGGTCCGGGCTCAATCAGCCCCAGCATTTT
TRBV4-1,TRBJ1-1,NA,few,CASSQVGKNTEAFF,TGCGCCAGCAGCCAAGTTGGGAAGAACACTGAAGCTTTCTTT
TRBV27,TRBJ2-5,NA,NA,CASSSGFQETQYF,TGTGCCAGCAGTTCCGGGTTCCAAGAGACCCAGTACTTC
TRBV10-3,TRBJ2-1,NA,NA,CATIRERAYNEQFF,TGTGCCACTATTCGGGAGAGGGCCTACAATGAGCAGTTCTTC
TRBV18,TRBJ1-1,NA,NA,CASSPFGGRVNTEAFF,TGTGCCAGCTCACCATTTGGGGGGCGGGTGAACACTGAAGCTTTCTTT
TRBV7-9,TRBJ2-6,TRBD1,NA,CASSIRQGAQSGANVLTF,TGTGCCAGCAGCATCCGACAGGGGGCGCAGTCTGGGGCCAACGTCCTGACTTTC
TRBV11-2,TRBJ2-7,TRBD1,NA,CASSLLDRVGEQYF,TGTGCCAGCAGCTTATTGGACAGGGTAGGCGAGCAGTACTTC
TRBV6-5,TRBJ1-3,NA,NA,CASSDGAGNTIYF,TGTGCCAGCAGTGACGGAGCCGGTAACACCATATATTTT
TRBV6-1,TRBJ1-5,NA,NA,CASSQTDSRNQPQHF,TGTGCCAGCAGCCAAACCGACAGCCGCAATCAGCCCCAGCATTTT
TRBV30,TRBJ2-3,TRBD2,NA,CAWGALAGGLTDTQYF,TGTGCCTGGGGGGCTCTAGCGGGAGGATTGACAGATACGCAGTATTTT
TRBV2,TRBJ1-5,NA,NA,CASTPVPNQPQHF,TGTGCCAGCACCCCCGTACCGAATCAGCCCCAGCATTTT
TRBV6-1,TRBJ2-2,TRBD1,NA,CASRPDRGYTGELFF,TGTGCCAGCAGACCGGACAGGGGCTACACCGGGGAGCTGTTTTTT
TRBV11-3,TRBJ2-1,NA,NA,CASSLRGSTHNEQFF,TGTGCCAGCAGCTTACGAGGGTCTACGCACAATGAGCAGTTCTTC
TRBV7-3,TRBJ2-2,NA,NA,CASSSMGPGELFF,TGTGCCAGCAGTTCGATGGGCCCCGGGGAGCTGTTTTTT
TRBV10-3,TRBJ2-7,NA,NA,CAIRAQSEQYF,TGTGCCATTAGGGCCCAAAGCGAGCAGTACTTC
TRBV4-1,TRBJ1-1,NA,few,CASYSGTMNTEAFF,TGCGCCAGCTACTCCGGGACAATGAACACTGAAGCTTTCTTT
TRBV7-8,TRBJ1-6,NA,NA,CASSSSGGGFPYNSPLHF,TGTGCCAGCAGCTCATCTGGAGGGGGATTCCCCTATAATTCACCCCTCCACTTT
TRBV5-4,TRBJ2-3,NA,NA,CASSLSGATDTQYF,TGTGCCAGCAGCTTATCAGGGGCCACAGATACGCAGTATTTT
TRBV28,TRBJ1-3,NA,NA,CASSLSLGNTIYF,TGTGCCAGCAGTTTGTCCCTTGGAAACACCATATATTTT
TRBV5-5,TRBJ1-2,NA,NA,CASSLQQLGLLGYTF,TGTGCCAGCAGCTTGCAACAGCTGGGGCTCCTTGGCTACACCTTC
TRBV18,TRBJ1-5,NA,NA,CASSLTPGPHGGQPQHF,TGTGCCAGCTCACTCACCCCGGGACCCCATGGAGGTCAGCCCCAGCATTTT
TRBV5-4,TRBJ2-2,NA,NA,CASSLGSRPNTGELFF,TGTGCCAGCAGCTTGGGATCCAGGCCGAACACCGGGGAGCTGTTTTTT
TRBV30,TRBJ1-1,NA,once,CAWSVPRGGLPEAFF,TGTGCCTGGAGTGTACCGCGGGGAGGGCTCCCTGAAGCTTTCTTT
TRBV6-5,TRBJ1-1,TRBD1,NA,CASSRDRVTEAFF,TGTGCCAGCAGCAGAGACAGGGTTACTGAAGCTTTCTTT
TRBV7-2,TRBJ1-5,TRBD1,NA,CASSPGQGVQPQHF,TGTGCCAGCAGCCCGGGACAGGGAGTTCAGCCCCAGCATTTT
TRBV7-9,TRBJ2-2,NA,NA,CASSPHITGELFF,TGTGCCAGCAGCCCCCACATCACCGGGGAGCTGTTTTTT
TRBV10-3,TRBJ1-5,NA,NA,CAISEAGNQPQHF,TGTGCCATCAGTGAAGCAGGGAATCAGCCCCAGCATTTT
TRBV19,TRBJ2-1,NA,NA,CASTPTGRKNNEQFF,TGTGCCAGTACCCCCACCGGGAGAAAGAACAATGAGCAGTTCTTC
TRBV27,TRBJ2-7,TRBD2,NA,CASSPGEGGLYEQYF,TGTGCCAGCAGTCCCGGGGAGGGAGGCCTTTACGAGCAGTACTTC
TRBV18,TRBJ1-3,NA,NA,CASSPQGTSGNTIYF,TGTGCCAGCTCCCCACAGGGTACCTCTGGAAACACCATATATTTT
TRBV9,TRBJ2-2,NA,few,CASSVTGTGELFF,TGTGCCAGCAGCGTAACCGGCACCGGGGAGCTGTTTTTT